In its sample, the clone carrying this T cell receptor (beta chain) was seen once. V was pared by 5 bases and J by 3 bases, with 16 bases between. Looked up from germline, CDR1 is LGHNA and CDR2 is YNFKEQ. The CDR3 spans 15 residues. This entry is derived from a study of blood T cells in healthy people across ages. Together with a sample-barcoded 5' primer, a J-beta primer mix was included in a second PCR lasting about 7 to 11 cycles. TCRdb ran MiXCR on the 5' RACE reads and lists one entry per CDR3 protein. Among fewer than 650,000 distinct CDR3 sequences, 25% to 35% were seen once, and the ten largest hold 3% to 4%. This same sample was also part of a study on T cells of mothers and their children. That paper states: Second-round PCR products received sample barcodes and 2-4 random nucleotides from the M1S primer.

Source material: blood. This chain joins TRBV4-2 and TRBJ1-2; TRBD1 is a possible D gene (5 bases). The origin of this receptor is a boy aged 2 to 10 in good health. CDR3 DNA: TGTGCCAGCAGCGCAGCCGCCCCGGGGGACTATGGCTACACCTTC. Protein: CASSAAAPGDYGYTF.